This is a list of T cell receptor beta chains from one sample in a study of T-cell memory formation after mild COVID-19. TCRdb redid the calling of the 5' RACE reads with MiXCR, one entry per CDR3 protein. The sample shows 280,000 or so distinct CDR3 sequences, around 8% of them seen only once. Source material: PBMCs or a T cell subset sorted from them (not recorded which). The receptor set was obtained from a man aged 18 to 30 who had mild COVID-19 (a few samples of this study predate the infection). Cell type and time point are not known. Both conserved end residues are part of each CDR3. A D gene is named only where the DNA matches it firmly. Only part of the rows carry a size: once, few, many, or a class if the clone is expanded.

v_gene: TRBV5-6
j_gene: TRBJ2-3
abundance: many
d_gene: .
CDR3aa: CASSLGLVQPTDTQYF
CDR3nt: TGTGCCAGCAGCTTGGGGTTAGTGCAACCCACAGATACGCAGTATTTT

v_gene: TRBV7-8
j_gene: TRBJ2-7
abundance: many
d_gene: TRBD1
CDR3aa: CASSPPLRTGGYEQYF
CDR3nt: TGTGCCAGCAGCCCACCGCTAAGGACAGGGGGCTACGAGCAGTACTTC

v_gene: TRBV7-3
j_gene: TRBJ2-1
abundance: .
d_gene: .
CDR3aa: CASSLDGSDGNEQFF
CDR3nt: TGTGCCAGCAGCTTAGATGGGAGCGATGGGAATGAGCAGTTCTTC

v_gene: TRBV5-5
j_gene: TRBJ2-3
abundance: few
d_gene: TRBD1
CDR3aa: CASSSVPGQGVDTQYF
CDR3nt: TGTGCCAGCAGCTCCGTTCCGGGACAGGGCGTAGATACGCAGTATTTT

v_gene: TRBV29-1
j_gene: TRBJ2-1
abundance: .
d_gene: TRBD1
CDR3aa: CSVTRQGTLHNEQFF
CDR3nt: TGCAGCGTCACGAGACAGGGGACCCTCCACAATGAGCAGTTCTTC

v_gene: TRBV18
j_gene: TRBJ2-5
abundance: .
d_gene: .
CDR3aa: CASSPGGHQETQYF
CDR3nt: TGTGCCAGCTCACCCGGGGGCCACCAAGAGACCCAGTACTTC

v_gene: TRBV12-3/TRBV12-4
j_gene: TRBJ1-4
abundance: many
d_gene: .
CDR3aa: CASSFQDHKEKLFF
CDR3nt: TGTGCCAGCAGTTTTCAGGATCATAAAGAAAAACTGTTTTTT

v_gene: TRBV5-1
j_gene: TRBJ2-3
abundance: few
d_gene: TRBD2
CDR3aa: CASSTGLAGTSTDTQYF
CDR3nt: TGCGCCAGCAGCACCGGACTAGCGGGGACTAGCACAGATACGCAGTATTTT

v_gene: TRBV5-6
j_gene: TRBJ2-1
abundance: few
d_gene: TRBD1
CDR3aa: CASSYAGTDNEQFF
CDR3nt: TGTGCCAGCAGCTATGCCGGGACAGACAATGAGCAGTTCTTC

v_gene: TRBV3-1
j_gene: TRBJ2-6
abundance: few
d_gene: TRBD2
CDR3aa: CASGRAGAGANVLTF
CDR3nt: TGTGCCAGCGGAAGGGCGGGGGCTGGGGCCAACGTCCTGACTTTC

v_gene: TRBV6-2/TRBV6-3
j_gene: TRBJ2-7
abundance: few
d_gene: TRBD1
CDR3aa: CASSRGTGGYEQYF
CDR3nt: TGTGCCAGTTCCCGTGGGACAGGGGGCTACGAGCAGTACTTC

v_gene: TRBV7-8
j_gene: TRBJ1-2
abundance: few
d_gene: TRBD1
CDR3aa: CASSLEGRRGQDYYGYTF
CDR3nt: TGTGCCAGCAGCTTAGAAGGCCGTAGGGGACAGGACTACTATGGCTACACCTTC

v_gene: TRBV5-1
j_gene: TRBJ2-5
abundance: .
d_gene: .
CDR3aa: CASSLVGDNQETQYF
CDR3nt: TGCGCCAGCAGCTTGGTCGGGGACAACCAAGAGACCCAGTACTTC

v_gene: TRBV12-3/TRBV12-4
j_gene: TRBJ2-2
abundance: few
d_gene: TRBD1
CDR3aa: CASSFRQGYTGELFF
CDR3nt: TGTGCCAGCAGTTTTCGACAGGGATACACCGGGGAGCTGTTTTTT

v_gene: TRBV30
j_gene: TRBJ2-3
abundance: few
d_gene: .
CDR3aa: CAWSTGPDTQYF
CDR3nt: TGTGCCTGGAGTACAGGGCCAGATACGCAGTATTTT

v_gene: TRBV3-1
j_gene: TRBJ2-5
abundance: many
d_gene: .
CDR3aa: CASSPHPLSGGQTQYF
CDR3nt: TGTGCCAGCAGCCCTCACCCCCTCTCGGGTGGGCAGACCCAGTACTTC

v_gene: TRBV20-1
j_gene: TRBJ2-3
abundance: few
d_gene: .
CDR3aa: CSASPPTGTDTQYF
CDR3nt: TGCAGTGCTAGTCCCCCAACGGGCACAGATACGCAGTATTTT

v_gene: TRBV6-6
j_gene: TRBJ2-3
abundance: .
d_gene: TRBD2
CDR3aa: CASSYRGGNTDTQYF
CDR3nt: TGTGCCAGCAGTTACCGGGGGGGGAACACAGATACGCAGTATTTT

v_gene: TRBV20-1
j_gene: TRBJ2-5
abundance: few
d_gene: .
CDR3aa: CSATRGGRETQYF
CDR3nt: TGCAGTGCTACCAGGGGCGGTCGAGAGACCCAGTACTTC

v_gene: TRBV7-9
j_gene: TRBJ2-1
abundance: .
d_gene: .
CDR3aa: CASSLEVRKYNEQFF
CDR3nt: TGTGCCAGCAGCTTAGAGGTTCGGAAATACAATGAGCAGTTCTTC

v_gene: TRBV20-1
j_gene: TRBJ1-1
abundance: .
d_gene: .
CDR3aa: CSARGGAIRDTEAFF
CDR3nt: TGCAGTGCTAGAGGGGGTGCAATTAGGGACACTGAAGCTTTCTTT

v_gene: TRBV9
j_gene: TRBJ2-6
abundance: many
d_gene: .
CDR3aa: CASSVGGTGANVLTF
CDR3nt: TGTGCCAGCAGCGTAGGGGGAACTGGGGCCAACGTCCTGACTTTC

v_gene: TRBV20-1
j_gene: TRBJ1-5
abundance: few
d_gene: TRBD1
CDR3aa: CSARQGFSNQPQHF
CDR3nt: TGCAGTGCGAGACAGGGATTTAGCAATCAGCCCCAGCATTTT

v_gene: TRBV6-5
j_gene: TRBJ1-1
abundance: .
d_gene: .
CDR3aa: CASSYLFRDEAFF
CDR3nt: TGTGCCAGCAGTTACCTATTTAGAGATGAAGCTTTCTTT

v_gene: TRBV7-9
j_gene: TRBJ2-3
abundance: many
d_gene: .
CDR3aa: CASSRTGRGSTDTQYF
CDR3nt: TGTGCCAGCAGCCGTACTGGGCGGGGTAGCACAGATACGCAGTATTTT

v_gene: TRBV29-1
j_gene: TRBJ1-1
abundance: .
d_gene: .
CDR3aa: CSVANREAEAFF
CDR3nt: TGCAGCGTTGCCAACAGGGAAGCTGAAGCTTTCTTT

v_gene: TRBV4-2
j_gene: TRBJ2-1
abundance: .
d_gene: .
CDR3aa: CASSPSRGLHNEQFF
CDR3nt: TGTGCCAGCAGCCCCTCAAGAGGGCTTCACAATGAGCAGTTCTTC

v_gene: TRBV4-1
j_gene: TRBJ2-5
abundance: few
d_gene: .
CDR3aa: CASSQRESRGAQYF
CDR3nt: TGCGCCAGCAGCCAACGGGAGTCCCGGGGAGCCCAGTACTTC

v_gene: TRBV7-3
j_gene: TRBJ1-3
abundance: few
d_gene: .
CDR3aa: CASSQGRGNTIYF
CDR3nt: TGTGCCAGCAGCCAGGGGCGCGGAAACACCATATATTTT

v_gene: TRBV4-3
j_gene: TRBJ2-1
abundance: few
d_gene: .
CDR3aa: CASSHRGSNNEQFF
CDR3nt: TGCGCCAGCAGCCATAGGGGTTCTAACAATGAGCAGTTCTTC

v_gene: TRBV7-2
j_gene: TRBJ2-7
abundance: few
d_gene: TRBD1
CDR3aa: CASSFDRGAYEQYF
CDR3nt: TGTGCCAGCAGCTTCGACAGGGGTGCCTACGAGCAGTACTTC

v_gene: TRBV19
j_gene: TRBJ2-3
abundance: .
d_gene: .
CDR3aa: CASSILAASTDTQYF
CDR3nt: TGTGCCAGTAGTATTCTAGCTGCTAGCACAGATACGCAGTATTTT

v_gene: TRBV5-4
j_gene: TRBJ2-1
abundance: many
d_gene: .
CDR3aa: CASSLGANNEQFF
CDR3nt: TGTGCCAGCAGCTTGGGTGCGAACAATGAGCAGTTCTTC

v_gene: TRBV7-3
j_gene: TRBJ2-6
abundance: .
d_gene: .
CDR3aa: CASSPQGGFGANVLTF
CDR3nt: TGTGCCAGCAGCCCACAGGGGGGGTTCGGGGCCAACGTCCTGACTTTC

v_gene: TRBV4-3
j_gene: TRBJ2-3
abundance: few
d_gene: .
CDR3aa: CASSQEWQPSTDTQYF
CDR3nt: TGCGCCAGCAGCCAAGAGTGGCAGCCTAGCACAGATACGCAGTATTTT

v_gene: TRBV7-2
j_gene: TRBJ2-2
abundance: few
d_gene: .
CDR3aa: CASSWDPPGTGELFF
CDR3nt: TGTGCCAGCAGCTGGGACCCCCCGGGCACCGGGGAGCTGTTTTTT

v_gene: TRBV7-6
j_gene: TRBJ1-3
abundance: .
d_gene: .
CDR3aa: CASSLARDIASGNTIYF
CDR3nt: TGTGCCAGCAGCTTAGCACGGGACATCGCCTCTGGAAACACCATATATTTT

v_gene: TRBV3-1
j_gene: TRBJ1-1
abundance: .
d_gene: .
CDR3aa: CASSQGMGSTEAFF
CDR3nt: TGTGCCAGCAGCCAAGGAATGGGATCCACTGAAGCTTTCTTT

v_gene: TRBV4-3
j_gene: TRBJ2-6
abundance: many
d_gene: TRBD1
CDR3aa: CASSQGLTGGNAGANVLTF
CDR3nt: TGCGCCAGCAGCCAAGGTCTCACAGGGGGAAATGCTGGGGCCAACGTCCTGACTTTC

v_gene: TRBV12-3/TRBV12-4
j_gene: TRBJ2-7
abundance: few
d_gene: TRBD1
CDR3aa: CASSFGDSVHEQYF
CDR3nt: TGTGCCAGCAGTTTTGGGGACAGCGTACACGAGCAGTACTTC

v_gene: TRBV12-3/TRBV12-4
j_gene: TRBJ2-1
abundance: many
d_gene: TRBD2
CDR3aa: CASSLSGGPSYNEQFF
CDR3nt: TGTGCCAGCAGTCTTAGCGGGGGACCCTCCTACAATGAGCAGTTCTTC

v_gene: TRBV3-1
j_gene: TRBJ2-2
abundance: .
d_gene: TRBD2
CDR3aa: CASSQGGGPTSGTGELFF
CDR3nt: TGTGCCAGCAGCCAAGGGGGGGGACCAACCTCGGGCACCGGGGAGCTGTTTTTT

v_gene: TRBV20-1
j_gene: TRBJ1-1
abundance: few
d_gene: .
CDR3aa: CSAWSSGHPNTEAFF
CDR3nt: TGCAGTGCTTGGTCCTCGGGACACCCGAACACTGAAGCTTTCTTT

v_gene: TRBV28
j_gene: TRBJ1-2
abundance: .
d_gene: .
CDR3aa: CASREGRIGGYTF
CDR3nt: TGTGCCAGCAGGGAGGGCCGGATTGGTGGCTACACCTTC

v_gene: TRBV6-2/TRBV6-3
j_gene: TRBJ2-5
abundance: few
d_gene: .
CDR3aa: CASSHTLDSQETQYF
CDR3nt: TGTGCCAGCAGCCATACCCTCGACAGTCAAGAGACCCAGTACTTC

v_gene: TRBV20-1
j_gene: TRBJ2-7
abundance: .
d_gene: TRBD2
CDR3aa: CSAGPSGGYYEQYF
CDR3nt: TGCAGTGCTGGCCCTAGCGGGGGATACTACGAGCAGTACTTC

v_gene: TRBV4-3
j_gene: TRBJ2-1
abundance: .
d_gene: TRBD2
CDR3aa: CASSQDPGTSSREQFF
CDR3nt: TGCGCCAGCAGCCAAGACCCCGGGACTAGTTCCAGGGAGCAGTTCTTC

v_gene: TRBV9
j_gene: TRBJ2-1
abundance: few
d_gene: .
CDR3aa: CASSVAQKNNEQFF
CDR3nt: TGTGCCAGCAGCGTGGCTCAGAAGAACAATGAGCAGTTCTTC

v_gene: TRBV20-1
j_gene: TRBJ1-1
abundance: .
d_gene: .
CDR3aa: CSVLSGSEAFF
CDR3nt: TGCAGTGTCTTATCAGGGAGTGAAGCTTTCTTT

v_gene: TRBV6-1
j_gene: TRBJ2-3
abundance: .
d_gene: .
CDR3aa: CASRQTGSDTQYF
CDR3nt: TGTGCCAGCAGACAGACAGGCTCAGATACGCAGTATTTT

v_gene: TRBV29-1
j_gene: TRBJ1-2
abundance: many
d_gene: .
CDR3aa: CSVPTGQGDYGYTF
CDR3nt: TGCAGCGTCCCAACAGGGCAGGGTGACTATGGCTACACCTTC

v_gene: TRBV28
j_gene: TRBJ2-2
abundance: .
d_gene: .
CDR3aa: CASSMYGELFF
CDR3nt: TGTGCCAGCAGTATGTACGGGGAGCTGTTTTTT

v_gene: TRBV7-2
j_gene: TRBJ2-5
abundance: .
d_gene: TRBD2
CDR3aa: CASRAGTSVETQYF
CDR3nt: TGTGCCAGCAGGGCCGGGACTAGCGTCGAGACCCAGTACTTC

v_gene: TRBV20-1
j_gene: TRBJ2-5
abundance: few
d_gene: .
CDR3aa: CSARAGLTTETQYF
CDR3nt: TGCAGTGCTAGAGCAGGACTAACAACAGAGACCCAGTACTTC